Reported below is one T cell receptor beta chain. The entry originates in a study of cytomegalovirus exposure and HLA in healthy donors. Assay used: immunoSEQ multiplex PCR; TCRdb lists only in-frame clones, some missing. This sample yields about 130,000 clones, of which about 91% are seen a single time; 1% to 1.5% belongs to the top ten. The CDR3 spans 10 residues. Germline-derived CDR1 and CDR2 are DFQATT and SNEGSKA (reference sequence). V was pared by 4 bases and J by 9 bases, with 8 bases between. The chain employs TRBV20-1 and TRBJ2-3; D perhaps matches TRBD2 (6 bases). The receptor was derived from a woman aged 18-30 years in good health and CMV-seronegative. The sequencing sample was made of PBMCs. Here the CDR3 DNA reads TGCAGTGCTACGGGGGAGACGCAGTATTTT. It codes for CSATGETQYF.